These 30 T cell receptor beta chains were sequenced from one sample in a study of beta chain features in type 1 diabetes. No antigen has been identified for these receptors. Broader study findings: TCRB CDR3s were moderately but significantly shorter in Type 1 diabetes patients in all four CD4+ subsets.

Every isolated RNA sample was fully reverse transcribed, so sequencing captured expressed TCRB transcripts. Measured with immunoSEQ multiplex PCR; TCRdb has only the in-frame clones, and not every one. The sample has some 330,000 clones, around an eighth seen once. Sequenced sample: naive CD4+ T cells from blood. Every receptor here comes from a woman aged 18-29 years with type 1 diabetes.

This rearrangement joins TRBV7-9 to TRBJ1-2, with D possibly being TRBD1 (5 bases). V gave up 8 bases and J gave up 4 bases, with 14 bases separating them. Germline V CDR1 and CDR2: SEHNR, FQNEAQ (reference sequence). The CDR3 is made up of 13 amino acids. The CDR3 loop is CASRAPGGYGYTF. CDR3 in DNA: TGTGCCAGCCGAGCTCCGGGGGGCTATGGCTACACCTTC.

The sample holds a few counts of this clone. The chain combines TRBV29-1 with TRBJ2-1, with a possible D match to TRBD2 (5 bases). The CDR3 loop spans 17 amino acids. CDR1 is SQVTM and CDR2 is ANQGSEA in the germline V gene. Trimming took off 5 bases at V and 0 bases at J, with 20 bases between the two ends. In DNA, the CDR3 is TGCAGCGTTCGGGGAGACGAAAGTCATAACTCCTACAATGAGCAGTTCTTC. This gives the protein CSVRGDESHNSYNEQFF.

This chain uses TRBV11-1 with TRBJ1-2; 7 bases align to TRBD1. The junction had 6 bases not matched to a gene; V was cut back by 5 bases and J by 6 bases. Germline-derived CDR1 and CDR2 are SGHAT and FQDESV (reference sequence). There are 13 residues in the CDR3. The CDR3 reads CASSPTGSNGYTF. CDR3 DNA: TGTGCCAGCAGCCCGACAGGGTCTAATGGCTACACCTTC.

V and J are TRBV5-1 and TRBJ2-1, with 9 bases lining up with TRBD1. Germline V gene sequence: CDR1 SGHRS, CDR2 YFSETQ. With 0 bases clipped from V and 6 bases from J, the junction kept 4 bases outside the gene matches. The CDR3 is 15 residues long. CDR3 residues: CASSLGDRAANEQFF. CDR3 nucleotide sequence: TGCGCCAGCAGCTTGGGGGACAGGGCGGCCAATGAGCAGTTCTTC. The full variable domain, completed using reference TRBV5-1 and TRBJ2-1, is KAGVTQTPRYLIKTRGQQVTLSCSPISGHRSVSWYQQTPGQGLQFLFEYFSETQRNKGNFPGRFSGRQFSNSRSEMNVSTLELGDSALYLCASSLGDRAANEQFFGPGTRLTVL.

This clone appeared a few times. The chain employs TRBV6-1 and TRBJ2-3; perhaps TRBD1 as D (6 bases). V lost 11 bases and J 5 bases, leaving 20 bases between the germline ends. The CDR3 runs to 14 residues. From germline, CDR1 is MNHNS and CDR2 SASEGT. The CDR3 here is CAADRQARIDTQYF. CDR3 coding DNA: TGTGCCGCCGACCGACAGGCGAGAATAGATACGCAGTATTTT.

This clone appeared a few times. The DNA for the CDR3 is TGTGCCAGCAGCTTAGCGCTTGGGGCTAGCGGGAGGTATGAGCAGTTCTTC. Translation: CASSLALGASGRYEQFF. The rearrangement links TRBV7-8 to TRBJ2-1; TRBD2 agrees at 11 bases. Germline trimming cut 0 bases from V and 8 bases from J; bases unmatched to any gene: 9. The CDR3 loop spans 17 amino acids. Germline assignment: CDR1 SGHVS and CDR2 FQNEAQ. The whole variable domain, filled in from reference TRBV7-8 and TRBJ2-1, reads GAGVSQSPRYKVAKRGQDVALRCDPISGHVSLFWYQQALGQGPEFLTYFQNEAQLDKSGLPSDRFFAERPEGSVSTLKIQRTQQEDSAVYLCASSLALGASGRYEQFFGPGTRLTVL.

This clone was recorded a few times. V gene TRBV30 combines with J gene TRBJ2-7; TRBD1 matches at 11 bases. Trimming removed 3 bases from V and 4 bases from J; junction bases left unmatched: 14. Germline CDR1 reads GTSNPN; CDR2 reads SVGIG (reference sequence). The CDR3 is made up of 17 amino acids. The CDR3 coding sequence is TGTGCCTGGAGCGCCACCCGTGCGGACAGGGGGCTGTACGAGCAGTACTTC. This codes for CAWSATRADRGLYEQYF. Complete variable domain (other parts from reference TRBV30 and TRBJ2-7): SQTIHQWPATLVQPVGSPLSLECTVEGTSNPNLYWYRQAAGRGLQLLFYSVGIGQISSEVPQNLSASRPQDRQFILSSKKLLLSDSGFYLCAWSATRADRGLYEQYFGPGTRLTVT.

The gene calls are TRBV6-5 and TRBJ2-5; TRBD1 is a possible D gene (6 bases). This CDR3 comprises 12 residues. The germline CDR1 and CDR2 sequences are MNHEY and SVGAGI. V was trimmed by 5 bases and J by 3 bases, leaving 7 bases between them. CDR3 in amino acids: CASSDRKETQYF. The CDR3 region has the DNA TGTGCCAGCAGTGACAGGAAAGAGACCCAGTACTTC.

The V call is TRBV7-8, the J call TRBJ2-7; maybe TRBD2 (5 bases). Trimming took 5 bases from V and 1 from J, leaving 15 bases between them. The germline gives CDR1 SGHVS, CDR2 FQNEAQ. This CDR3 region has 15 residues. In DNA, the CDR3 is TGTGCCAGCAGCCCGAGGAGGTCCCCTTCCTACGAGCAGTACTTC. Encoded protein: CASSPRRSPSYEQYF.

The chain employs TRBV28 and TRBJ1-2; TRBD1 is a possible D gene (6 bases). The germline V gene encodes CDR1 MDHEN and CDR2 SYDVKM. The CDR3 consists of 12 residues. Trimming removed 5 bases at V and 5 bases at J, with 9 bases between. The CDR3 sequence is CASSGGQYGYTF. In nucleotides, the CDR3 is TGTGCCAGCAGTGGTGGACAGTATGGCTACACCTTC.

This clone showed up just a few times. The V and J genes are TRBV13 and TRBJ1-1; D might be TRBD1 (5 bases). The CDR3 runs to 13 residues. Per the germline V gene, CDR1 is PRHDT and CDR2 is FYEKMQ (reference sequence). V lost 5 bases to trimming and J lost 3 bases, with 10 bases between them. The CDR3 region is CASSVRVYTEAFF. The CDR3 nucleotides are TGTGCCAGCAGCGTCAGGGTCTACACTGAAGCTTTCTTT.

This clone was counted only a few times. This chain connects TRBV4-2 to TRBJ1-1; D gene uncertain. The germline V and J ends were trimmed by 2 bases and 0 bases, with 16 bases remaining between them. CDR3 length: 17 amino acids. Germline CDR1 and CDR2: LGHNA and YNFKEQ. The CDR3 DNA reads TGTGCCAGCAGCCAACAACTCACGGAGGTATTGAACACTGAAGCTTTCTTT. Its translation is CASSQQLTEVLNTEAFF.

The chain recombines TRBV4-1 with TRBJ1-5; 7 bases fit TRBD1. The V and J ends lost 1 base and 5 bases, in that order; junction bases with no gene match: 5. The CDR3 extends over 15 amino acids. In germline, CDR1 is MGHRA, CDR2 YSYEKL. CDR3 protein: CASSQGRQGYQPQHF. Written as DNA, the CDR3 is TGCGCCAGCAGCCAAGGGAGACAGGGCTATCAGCCCCAGCATTTT.

The J gene is TRBJ2-5, the V gene TRBV30, with D unclear. V was clipped by 3 bases and J by 2 bases, with 10 bases between them. The CDR3 has 13 amino acids. The germline gives CDR1 GTSNPN, CDR2 SVGIG (reference sequence). Here the CDR3 reads CAWRELDQETQYF. CDR3 nucleotide sequence: TGTGCCTGGAGGGAGCTCGATCAAGAGACCCAGTACTTC.

This clone was picked up a small number of times. The chain carries TRBV5-1 and TRBJ2-2; TRBD1 might be the D (6 bases). V was trimmed by 2 bases and J by 3 bases, leaving 17 bases between them. CDR1 and CDR2 (germline): SGHRS, YFSETQ. The CDR3 sequence is 17 residues long. CDR3 sequence: CASSFVQQGVDTGELFF. The CDR3 DNA follows: TGCGCCAGCAGCTTTGTCCAACAGGGCGTCGACACCGGGGAGCTGTTTTTT.

The rearrangement joins TRBV2 to TRBJ1-2, with D perhaps matching TRBD1 (6 bases). V was shortened by 2 bases and J by 2 bases, with 9 bases between the two germline ends. This CDR3 has 14 amino acids. The V gene's germline CDR1 is SNHLY and CDR2 FYNNEI. Here the CDR3 DNA reads TGTGCCAGCAGTGAAATACAGGGAAACTATGGCTACACCTTC. This encodes CASSEIQGNYGYTF.

This clone turned up a few times. V and J are TRBV2 and TRBJ2-1; weak D call: TRBD2 (5 bases). Germline V lookup: CDR1 SNHLY, CDR2 FYNNEI. Trimming took off 7 bases at V and 4 bases at J, with 17 bases between the two ends. This CDR3 contains 15 residues. CDR3 coding DNA: TGTGCCAGCACAAGTGGAGGTCTTGGGTACAATGAGCAGTTCTTC. Its protein product is CASTSGGLGYNEQFF.

This chain joins TRBV7-2 and TRBJ2-5; 10 nucleotides agree with TRBD2. CDR1 and CDR2 (germline): SGHTA, FQGNSA. With 4 bases clipped from V and 2 bases from J, the junction kept 10 bases outside the gene matches. The CDR3 extends over 17 amino acids. The CDR3 loop reads CASSSSSGSVRQETQYF. Here the CDR3 DNA reads TGTGCCAGCAGCTCCTCTAGCGGGAGTGTCCGGCAAGAGACCCAGTACTTC.

This clone was observed a handful of times. Here the CDR3 DNA reads TGTGCCAGCAGCGGCCGGGACACCACCTACGAGCAGTACTTC. It translates to CASSGRDTTYEQYF. V is TRBV11-2 and J is TRBJ2-7; D might be TRBD1 (6 bases). This CDR3 comprises 14 residues. CDR1 is SGHAT, CDR2 FQNNGV, per germline. Trimming cost V 5 bases and J 2 bases, with 13 bases left between them.

This clone turned up a few times. This rearrangement joins TRBV6-4 to TRBJ1-2; tentative D call: TRBD1 (6 bases). The germline V gene has CDR1 MRHNA and CDR2 SNTAGT. V was pared by 7 bases and J by 8 bases, with 14 bases between. The CDR3 runs 12 residues. Here the CDR3 reads CASTSGDGGYTF. The CDR3 bases are TGTGCCAGCACCTCAGGGGATGGCGGCTACACCTTC.

In this sample, this clone turned up a few times. This rearrangement joins TRBV9 to TRBJ1-6; 8 bases line up with TRBD1. The germline gives CDR1 SGDLS, CDR2 YYNGEE. Germline trimming cut 8 bases from V and 3 bases from J; bases unmatched to any gene: 10. The CDR3 extends over 16 amino acids. The CDR3 loop is CASKGQGADYNSPLHF. CDR3 nucleotides: TGTGCCAGTAAGGGGCAGGGGGCAGACTATAATTCACCCCTCCACTTT.

The chain links TRBV4-3 to TRBJ1-5; perhaps TRBD1 as D (6 bases). This CDR3 comprises 15 residues. Per the germline V gene, CDR1 is LGHNA and CDR2 is YSLEER. The V end was cut by 1 base, the J end by 1 base, with 8 bases between. The CDR3 coding sequence is TGCGCCAGCAGCCAAGTCACAGGGAGCAATCAGCCCCAGCATTTT. Encoded protein: CASSQVTGSNQPQHF.

This clone was seen more than once but under ten times. CDR3 sequence reads: CASSSLENEKLFF. In DNA form, the CDR3 reads TGTGCCAGCAGCTCCCTCGAGAATGAAAAACTGTTTTTT. The genes are TRBV7-2 and TRBJ1-4, with no clear D. The CDR3 runs 13 residues. Trimming left V 4 bases short and J 5 bases short, with 8 bases between. Germline CDR1 reads SGHTA; CDR2 reads FQGNSA.

This chain joins TRBV11-2 and TRBJ2-3; D not certain. V lost 0 bases to trimming and J lost 8 bases, with 6 bases between them. Per the germline V gene, CDR1 is SGHAT and CDR2 is FQNNGV. The CDR3 has 12 amino acids. This CDR3 is CASSLDLPTQYF. For the CDR3, the DNA is TGTGCCAGCAGCTTAGATCTCCCTACGCAGTATTTT.

Note on this clone: Different DNA sequences within this sample yield the same CDR3. This chain joins TRBV2 and TRBJ1-5; the D gene is possibly TRBD1 (5 bases). The CDR3 loop spans 13 amino acids. The ends were cut back, 4 bases at V and 1 base at J, with 5 bases in the middle. Germline CDR1 SNHLY, CDR2 FYNNEI. The DNA for the CDR3 is TGTGCCAGCAGTGGACAGAGCAATCAGCCCCAGCATTTT. Translating gives CASSGQSNQPQHF.

In its sample, this clone was seen a few times. The V and J genes are TRBV9 and TRBJ1-1; no clear D. Germline V lookup: CDR1 SGDLS, CDR2 YYNGEE. The ends were cut back, 0 bases at V and 2 bases at J, with 8 bases in the middle. CDR3 length equals 14 residues. Written as DNA, the CDR3 is TGTGCCAGCAGCGTAGATTCGGTTAACACTGAAGCTTTCTTT. This gives the protein CASSVDSVNTEAFF. Full variable domain (outside the CDR3, taken from reference TRBV9 and TRBJ1-1): DSGVTQTPKHLITATGQRVTLRCSPRSGDLSVYWYQQSLDQGLQFLIQYYNGEERAKGNILERFSAQQFPDLHSELNLSSLELGDSALYFCASSVDSVNTEAFFGQGTRLTVV.

This clone has just one count. The identical CDR3 is also encoded by other nucleotide sequences in the sample. This chain links TRBV7-9 with TRBJ2-7, with D perhaps matching TRBD2 (6 bases). The germline V and J ends were trimmed by 5 bases and 7 bases, with 12 bases remaining between them. In germline, CDR1 is SEHNR, CDR2 FQNEAQ (reference sequence). The CDR3 has 12 residues. For the CDR3, the DNA is TGTGCCAGCAGCCCCCTGGGAGGAGAGCAGTACTTC. Its translation: CASSPLGGEQYF.

The chain has TRBV28 and TRBJ2-7; 9 bases are a match to TRBD1. Germline V gives CDR1 MDHEN, CDR2 SYDVKM. After removal of 5 bases from V and 3 bases from J, the junction contained 11 bases not matched to a gene. CDR3 length: 16 amino acids. DNA of the CDR3: TGTGCCAGCAGTGGCATCCGGGACAGGGTGGACTACGAGCAGTACTTC. It encodes CASSGIRDRVDYEQYF.

A few counts support this clone. The V and J genes are TRBV29-1 and TRBJ2-7; 10 bases agree with TRBD1. Germline CDR1 SQVTM, CDR2 ANQGSEA. This CDR3 is built from 13 residues. J gave up 9 bases and V 8 bases, and 13 bases lay outside the gene matches. CDR3 coding DNA: TGCAGCCTCGGGTGGGACAGGGGTAAGGGGCAGTACTTC. Its protein is CSLGWDRGKGQYF.

This clone occurred a few times. The chain employs TRBV19 and TRBJ2-7; D is possibly TRBD1 (5 bases). V lost 3 bases to trimming and J lost 1 base, with 13 bases between them. The CDR3 consists of 15 residues. Germline CDR1 and CDR2: LNHDA and SQIVND (reference sequence). CDR3 sequence (DNA): TGTGCCAGTAGTATTCAGGGCCAGACTTCCTACGAGCAGTACTTC. Encoded protein: CASSIQGQTSYEQYF.